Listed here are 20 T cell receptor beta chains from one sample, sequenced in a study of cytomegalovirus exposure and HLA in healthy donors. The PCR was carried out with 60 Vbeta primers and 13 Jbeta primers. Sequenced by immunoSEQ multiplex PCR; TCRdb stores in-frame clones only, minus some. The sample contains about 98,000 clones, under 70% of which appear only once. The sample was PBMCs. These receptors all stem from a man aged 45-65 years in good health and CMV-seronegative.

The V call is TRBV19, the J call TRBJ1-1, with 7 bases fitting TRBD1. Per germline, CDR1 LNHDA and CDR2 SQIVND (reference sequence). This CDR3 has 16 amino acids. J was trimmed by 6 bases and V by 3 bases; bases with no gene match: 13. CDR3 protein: CASSMGRRGRLPEAFF. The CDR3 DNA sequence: TGTGCCAGTAGTATGGGACGGAGGGGGCGCTTACCTGAAGCTTTCTTT.

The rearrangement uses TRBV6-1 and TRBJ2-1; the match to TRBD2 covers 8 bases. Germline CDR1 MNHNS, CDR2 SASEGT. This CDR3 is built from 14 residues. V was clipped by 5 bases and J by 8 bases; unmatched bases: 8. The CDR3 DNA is TGTGCCAGCAGTCCGCGGGGGGTTATATATGAGCAGTTCTTC. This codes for CASSPRGVIYEQFF.

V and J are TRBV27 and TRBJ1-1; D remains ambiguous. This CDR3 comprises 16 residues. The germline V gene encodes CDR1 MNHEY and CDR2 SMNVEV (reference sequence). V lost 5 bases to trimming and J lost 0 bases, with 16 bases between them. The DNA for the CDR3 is TGTGCCAGCAGTACAGAATACGACACCTTGAACACTGAAGCTTTCTTT. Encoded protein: CASSTEYDTLNTEAFF.

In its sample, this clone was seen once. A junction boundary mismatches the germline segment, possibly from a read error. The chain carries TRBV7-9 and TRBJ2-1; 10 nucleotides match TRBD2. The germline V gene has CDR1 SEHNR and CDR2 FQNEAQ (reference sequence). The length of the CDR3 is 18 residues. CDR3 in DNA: TGTGCCAGCAGCCTAGCAAGCGGGAGGGCCACGAGGGTCAATGAGCAGTTCTTC. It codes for CASSLASGRATRVNEQFF.

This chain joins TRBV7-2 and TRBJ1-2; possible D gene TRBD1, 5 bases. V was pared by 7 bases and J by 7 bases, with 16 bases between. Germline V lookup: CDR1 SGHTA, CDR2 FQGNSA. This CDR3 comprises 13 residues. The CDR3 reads CASNPGGVSGYTF. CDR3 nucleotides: TGTGCCAGCAACCCGGGGGGGGTGAGTGGCTACACCTTC.

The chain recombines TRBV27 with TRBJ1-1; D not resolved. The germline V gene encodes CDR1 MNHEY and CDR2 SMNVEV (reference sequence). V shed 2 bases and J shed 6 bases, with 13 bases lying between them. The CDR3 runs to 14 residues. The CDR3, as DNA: TGTGCCAGCAGTTTAAGGCAGAGAAGCGCTGAAGCTTTCTTT. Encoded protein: CASSLRQRSAEAFF.

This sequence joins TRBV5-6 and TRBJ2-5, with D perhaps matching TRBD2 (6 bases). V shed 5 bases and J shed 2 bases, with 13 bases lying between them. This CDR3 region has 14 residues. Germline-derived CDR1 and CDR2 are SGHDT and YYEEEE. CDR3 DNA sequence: TGTGCCAGCAGAGTGGCGGGGTTTCAAGAGACCCAGTACTTC. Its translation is CASRVAGFQETQYF.

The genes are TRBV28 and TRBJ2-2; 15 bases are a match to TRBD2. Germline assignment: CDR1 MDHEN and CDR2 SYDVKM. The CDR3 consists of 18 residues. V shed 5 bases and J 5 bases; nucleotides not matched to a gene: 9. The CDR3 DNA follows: TGTGCCAGCAGTACCCCAGGACTAGCGGGGGGGCAAACCGGGGAGCTGTTTTTT. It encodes CASSTPGLAGGQTGELFF.

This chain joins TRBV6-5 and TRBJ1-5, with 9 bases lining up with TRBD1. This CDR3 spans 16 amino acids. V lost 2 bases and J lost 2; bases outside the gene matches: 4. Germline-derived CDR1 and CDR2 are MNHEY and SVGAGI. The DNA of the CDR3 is TGTGCCAGCAGTTACGGGACAGGGCGAGGCAATCAGCCCCAGCATTTT. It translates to CASSYGTGRGNQPQHF.

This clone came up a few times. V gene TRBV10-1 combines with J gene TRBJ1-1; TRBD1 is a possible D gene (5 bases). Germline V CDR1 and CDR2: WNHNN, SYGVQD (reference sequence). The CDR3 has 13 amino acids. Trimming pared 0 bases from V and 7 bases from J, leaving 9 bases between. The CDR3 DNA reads TGCGCCAGCAGTGAGTCTGCAGGGTTTGAAGCTTTCTTT. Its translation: CASSESAGFEAFF.

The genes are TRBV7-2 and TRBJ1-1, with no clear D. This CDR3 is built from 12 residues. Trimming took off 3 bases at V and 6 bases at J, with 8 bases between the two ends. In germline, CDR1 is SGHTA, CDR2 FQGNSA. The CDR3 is CASSFRRAEAFF. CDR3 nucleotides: TGTGCCAGCAGCTTTAGGAGGGCTGAAGCTTTCTTT.

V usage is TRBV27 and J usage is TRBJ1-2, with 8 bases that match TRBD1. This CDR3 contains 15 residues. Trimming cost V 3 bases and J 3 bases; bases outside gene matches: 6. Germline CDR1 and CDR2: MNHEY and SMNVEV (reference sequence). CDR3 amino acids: CASSLAAGGHYGYTF. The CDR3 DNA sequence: TGTGCCAGCAGTTTGGCGGCAGGGGGCCACTATGGCTACACCTTC.

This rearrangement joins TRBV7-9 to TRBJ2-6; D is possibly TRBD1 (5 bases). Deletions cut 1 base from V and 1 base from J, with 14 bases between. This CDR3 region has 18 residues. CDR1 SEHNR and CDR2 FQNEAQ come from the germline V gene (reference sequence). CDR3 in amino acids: CASSLERGLRSGANVLTF. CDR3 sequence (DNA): TGTGCCAGCAGCTTAGAAAGGGGCCTAAGGTCTGGGGCCAACGTCCTGACTTTC.

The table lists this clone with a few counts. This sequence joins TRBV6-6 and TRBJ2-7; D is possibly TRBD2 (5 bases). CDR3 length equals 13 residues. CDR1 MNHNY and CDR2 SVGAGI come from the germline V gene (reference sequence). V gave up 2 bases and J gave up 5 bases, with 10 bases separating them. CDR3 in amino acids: CASSYTEVHEQYF. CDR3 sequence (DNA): TGTGCCAGCAGTTACACGGAGGTCCACGAGCAGTACTTC.

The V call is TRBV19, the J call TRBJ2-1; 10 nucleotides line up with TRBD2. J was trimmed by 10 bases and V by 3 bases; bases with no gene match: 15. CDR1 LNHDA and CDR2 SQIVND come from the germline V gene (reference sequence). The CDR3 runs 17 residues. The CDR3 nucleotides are TGTGCCAGTAGTATCGACAACGTAGCGGGAGGACCACGGGAGCAGTTCTTC. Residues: CASSIDNVAGGPREQFF.

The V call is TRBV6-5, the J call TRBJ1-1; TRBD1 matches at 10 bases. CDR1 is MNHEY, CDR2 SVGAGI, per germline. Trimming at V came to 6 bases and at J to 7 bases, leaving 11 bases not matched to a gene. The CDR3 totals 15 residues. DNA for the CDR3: TGTGCCAGCAGCTCCGGGGGGACAGGGGCAAATGAAGCTTTCTTT. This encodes CASSSGGTGANEAFF.

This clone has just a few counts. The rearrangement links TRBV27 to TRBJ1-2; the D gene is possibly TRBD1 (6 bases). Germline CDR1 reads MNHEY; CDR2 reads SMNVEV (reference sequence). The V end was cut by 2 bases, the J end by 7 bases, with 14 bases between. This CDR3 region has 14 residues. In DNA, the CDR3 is TGTGCCAGCAGTTTAAAAGGGGGACCACCTGGCTACACCTTC. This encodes CASSLKGGPPGYTF.

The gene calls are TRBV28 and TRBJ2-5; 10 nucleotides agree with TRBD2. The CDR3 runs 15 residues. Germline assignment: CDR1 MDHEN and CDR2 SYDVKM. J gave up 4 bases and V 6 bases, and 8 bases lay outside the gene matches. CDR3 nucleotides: TGTGCCAGCAGCTCTGGGGCTAGCGGGAGAGAGACCCAGTACTTC. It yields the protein CASSSGASGRETQYF.

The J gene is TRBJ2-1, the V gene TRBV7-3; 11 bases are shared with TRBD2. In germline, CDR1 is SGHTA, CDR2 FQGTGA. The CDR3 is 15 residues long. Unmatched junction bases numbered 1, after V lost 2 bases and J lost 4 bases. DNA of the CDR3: TGTGCCAGCAGCTTAGGGACTAGCGGATACAATGAGCAGTTCTTC. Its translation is CASSLGTSGYNEQFF.

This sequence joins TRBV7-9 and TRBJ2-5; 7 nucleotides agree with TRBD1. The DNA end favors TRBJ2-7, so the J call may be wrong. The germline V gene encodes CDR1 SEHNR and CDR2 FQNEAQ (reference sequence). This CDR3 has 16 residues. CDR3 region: CASSLVTGTIFDEQYF. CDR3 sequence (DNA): TGTGCCAGCAGCTTAGTGACAGGGACGATTTTCGACGAGCAGTACTTC.